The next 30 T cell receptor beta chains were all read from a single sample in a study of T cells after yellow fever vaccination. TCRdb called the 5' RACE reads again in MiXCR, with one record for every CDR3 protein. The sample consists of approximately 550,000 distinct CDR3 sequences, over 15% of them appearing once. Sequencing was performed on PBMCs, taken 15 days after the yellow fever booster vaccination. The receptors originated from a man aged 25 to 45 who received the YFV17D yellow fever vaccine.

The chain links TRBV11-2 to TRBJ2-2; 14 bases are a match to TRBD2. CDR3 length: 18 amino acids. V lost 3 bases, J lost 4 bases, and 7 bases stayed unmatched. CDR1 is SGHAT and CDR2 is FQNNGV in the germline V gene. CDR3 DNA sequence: TGTGCCAGCAGCTTGGGGACTAGCGGGAGAGGGGGCACCGGGGAGCTGTTTTTT. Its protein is CASSLGTSGRGGTGELFF.

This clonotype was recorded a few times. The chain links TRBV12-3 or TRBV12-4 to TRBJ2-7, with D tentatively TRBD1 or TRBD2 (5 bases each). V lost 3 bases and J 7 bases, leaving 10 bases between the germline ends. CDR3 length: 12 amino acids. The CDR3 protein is CASSFWGTEQYF. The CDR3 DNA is TGTGCCAGCAGTTTTTGGGGGACGGAGCAGTACTTC.

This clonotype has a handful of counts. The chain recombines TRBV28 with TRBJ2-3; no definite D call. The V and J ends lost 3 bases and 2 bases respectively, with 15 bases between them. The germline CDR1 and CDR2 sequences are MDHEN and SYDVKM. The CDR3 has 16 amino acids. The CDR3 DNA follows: TGTGCCAGCAGTTTCCGCGGCGGCGGAAACACAGATACGCAGTATTTT. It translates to CASSFRGGGNTDTQYF. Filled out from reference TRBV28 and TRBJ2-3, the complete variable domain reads DVKVTQSSRYLVKRTGEKVFLECVQDMDHENMFWYRQDPGLGLRLIYFSYDVKMKEKGDIPEGYSVSREKKERFSLILESASTNQTSMYLCASSFRGGGNTDTQYFGPGTRLTVL.

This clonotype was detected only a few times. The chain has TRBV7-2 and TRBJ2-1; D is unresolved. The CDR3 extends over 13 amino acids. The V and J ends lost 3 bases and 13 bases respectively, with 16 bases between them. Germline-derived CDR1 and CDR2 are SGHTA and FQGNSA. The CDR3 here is CASSLNSRYHQFF. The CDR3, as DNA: TGTGCCAGCAGCTTGAATTCTCGGTATCATCAGTTCTTC.

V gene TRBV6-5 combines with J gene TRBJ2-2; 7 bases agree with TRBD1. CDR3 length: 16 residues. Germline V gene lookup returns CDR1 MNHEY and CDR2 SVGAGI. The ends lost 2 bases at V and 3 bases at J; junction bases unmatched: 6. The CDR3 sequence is CASSYSRGLHTGELFF. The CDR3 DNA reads TGTGCCAGCAGTTACAGTAGGGGGCTTCACACCGGGGAGCTGTTTTTT.

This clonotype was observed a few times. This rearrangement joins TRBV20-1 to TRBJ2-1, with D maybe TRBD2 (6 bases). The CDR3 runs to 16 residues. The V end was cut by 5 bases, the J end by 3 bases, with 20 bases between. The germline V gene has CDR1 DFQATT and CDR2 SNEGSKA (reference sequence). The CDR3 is CSAAVISAGLYNEQFF. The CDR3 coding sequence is TGCAGTGCTGCCGTAATATCAGCGGGTCTCTACAATGAGCAGTTCTTC.

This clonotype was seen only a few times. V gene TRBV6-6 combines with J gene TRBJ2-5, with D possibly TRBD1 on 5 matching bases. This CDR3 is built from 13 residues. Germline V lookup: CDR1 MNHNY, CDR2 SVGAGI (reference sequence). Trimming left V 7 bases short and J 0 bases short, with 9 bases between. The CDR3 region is CASMAGHQETQYF. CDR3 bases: TGTGCCAGCATGGCAGGGCACCAAGAGACCCAGTACTTC.

The CDR3 DNA is TGTGCCAGTAGTAATACAGGGATTGGCACAGATACGCAGTATTTT. It translates to CASSNTGIGTDTQYF. The V and J genes are TRBV19 and TRBJ2-3; weak D call: TRBD1 (6 bases). CDR3 length equals 15 residues. The V gene's germline CDR1 is LNHDA and CDR2 SQIVND (reference sequence). V was trimmed by 4 bases and J by 1 base, leaving 12 bases between them.

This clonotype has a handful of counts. CDR3 DNA: TGCGCCAGCAGCCAAGAGTTCCCCTACGAGCAGTACTTC. This sequence encodes CASSQEFPYEQYF. This chain joins TRBV4-3 and TRBJ2-7; no firm D call. The germline CDR1 and CDR2 sequences are LGHNA and YSLEER. The CDR3 is 13 residues long. V lost 0 bases to trimming and J lost 2 bases, with 5 bases between them.

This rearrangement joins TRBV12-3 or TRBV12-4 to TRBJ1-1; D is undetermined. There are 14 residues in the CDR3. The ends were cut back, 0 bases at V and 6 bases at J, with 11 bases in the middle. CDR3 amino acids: CASSLADRESEAFF. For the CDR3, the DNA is TGTGCCAGCAGTTTAGCGGATAGAGAGTCTGAAGCTTTCTTT.

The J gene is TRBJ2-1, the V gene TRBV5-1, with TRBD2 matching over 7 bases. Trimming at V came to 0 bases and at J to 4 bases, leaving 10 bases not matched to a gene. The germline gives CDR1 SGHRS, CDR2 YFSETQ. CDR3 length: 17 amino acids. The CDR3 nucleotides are TGCGCCAGCAGCTTGGGACTAGCCTTGACGGGTTACAATGAGCAGTTCTTC. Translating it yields CASSLGLALTGYNEQFF.

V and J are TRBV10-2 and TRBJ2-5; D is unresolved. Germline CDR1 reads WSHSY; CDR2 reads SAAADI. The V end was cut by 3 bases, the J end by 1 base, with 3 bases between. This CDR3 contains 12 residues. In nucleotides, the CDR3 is TGCGCCAGCAGTGACCTCCAAGAGACCCAGTACTTC. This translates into CASSDLQETQYF.

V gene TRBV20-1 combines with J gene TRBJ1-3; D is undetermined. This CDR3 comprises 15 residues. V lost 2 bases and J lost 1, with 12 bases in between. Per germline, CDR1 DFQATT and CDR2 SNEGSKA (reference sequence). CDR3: CSARNVGRSGNTIYF. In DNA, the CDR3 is TGCAGTGCTAGAAATGTGGGGAGATCTGGAAACACCATATATTTT.

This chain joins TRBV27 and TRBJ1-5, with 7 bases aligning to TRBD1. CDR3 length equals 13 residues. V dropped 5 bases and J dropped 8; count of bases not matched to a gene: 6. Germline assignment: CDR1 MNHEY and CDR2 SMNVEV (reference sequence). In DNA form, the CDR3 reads TGTGCCAGCAGTATCAGCAGGGGGGAGCCCCAGCATTTT. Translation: CASSISRGEPQHF.

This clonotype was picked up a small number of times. CDR3 in amino acids: CASGREGRNEQFF. CDR3 DNA: TGTGCCAGCGGGCGGGAGGGCCGCAATGAGCAGTTCTTC. V usage is TRBV6-2 or TRBV6-3 and J usage is TRBJ2-1; 9 positions match TRBD2. CDR1 is MNHEY and CDR2 is SVGEGT in the germline V gene. The CDR3 consists of 13 residues. V lost 8 bases, J lost 6 bases, and 5 bases stayed unmatched.

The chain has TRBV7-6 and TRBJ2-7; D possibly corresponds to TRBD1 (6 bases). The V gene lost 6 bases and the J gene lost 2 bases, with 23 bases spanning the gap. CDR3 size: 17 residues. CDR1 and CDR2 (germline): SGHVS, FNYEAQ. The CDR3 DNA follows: TGTGCCAGCAGTTCCCCCTCGTCCGGGACATATACCTACGAGCAGTACTTC. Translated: CASSSPSSGTYTYEQYF.

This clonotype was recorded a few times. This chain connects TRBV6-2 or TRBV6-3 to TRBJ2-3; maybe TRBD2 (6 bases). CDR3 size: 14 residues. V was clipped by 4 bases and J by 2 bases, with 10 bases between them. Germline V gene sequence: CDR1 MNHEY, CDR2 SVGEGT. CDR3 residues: CASSSGLYTDTQYF. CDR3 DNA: TGTGCCAGCAGTTCCGGACTATACACAGATACGCAGTATTTT.

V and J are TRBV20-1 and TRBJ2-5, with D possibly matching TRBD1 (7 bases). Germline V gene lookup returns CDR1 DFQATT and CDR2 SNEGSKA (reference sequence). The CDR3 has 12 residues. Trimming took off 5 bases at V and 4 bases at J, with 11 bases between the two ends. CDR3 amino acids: CSAQGGRETQYF. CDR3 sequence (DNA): TGCAGTGCTCAGGGGGGCCGAGAGACCCAGTACTTC.

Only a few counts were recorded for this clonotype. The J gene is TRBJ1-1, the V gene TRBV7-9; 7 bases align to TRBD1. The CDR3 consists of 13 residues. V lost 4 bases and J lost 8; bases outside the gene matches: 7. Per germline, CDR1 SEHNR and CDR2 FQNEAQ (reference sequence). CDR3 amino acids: CASSSSGQVEAFF. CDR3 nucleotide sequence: TGTGCCAGCAGCTCGAGCGGACAGGTCGAAGCTTTCTTT.

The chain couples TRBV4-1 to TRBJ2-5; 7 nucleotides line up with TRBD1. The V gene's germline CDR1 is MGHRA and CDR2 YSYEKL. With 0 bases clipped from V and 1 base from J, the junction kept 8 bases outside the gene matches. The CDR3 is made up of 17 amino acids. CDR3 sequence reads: CASSQEPQGSLQETQYF. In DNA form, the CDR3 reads TGCGCCAGCAGCCAAGAGCCACAGGGGTCTCTCCAAGAGACCCAGTACTTC.

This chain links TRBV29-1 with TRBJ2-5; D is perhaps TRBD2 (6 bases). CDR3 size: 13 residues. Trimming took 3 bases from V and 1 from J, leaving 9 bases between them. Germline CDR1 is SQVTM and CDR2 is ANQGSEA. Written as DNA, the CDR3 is TGCAGCGTTGACTGGGGGGTCCAAGAGACCCAGTACTTC. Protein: CSVDWGVQETQYF.

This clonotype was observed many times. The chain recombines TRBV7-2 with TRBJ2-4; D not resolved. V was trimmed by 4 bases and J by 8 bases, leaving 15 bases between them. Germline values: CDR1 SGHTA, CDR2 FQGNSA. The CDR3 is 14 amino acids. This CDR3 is CASSSRFTEDIQYF. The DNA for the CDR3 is TGTGCCAGCAGCTCGAGATTTACAGAGGACATTCAGTACTTC.

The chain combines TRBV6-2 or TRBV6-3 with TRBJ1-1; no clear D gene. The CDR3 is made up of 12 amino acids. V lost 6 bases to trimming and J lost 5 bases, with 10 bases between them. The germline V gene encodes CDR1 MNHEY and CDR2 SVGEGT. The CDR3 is CASSMSATEAFF. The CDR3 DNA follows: TGTGCCAGCAGCATGTCCGCAACTGAAGCTTTCTTT.

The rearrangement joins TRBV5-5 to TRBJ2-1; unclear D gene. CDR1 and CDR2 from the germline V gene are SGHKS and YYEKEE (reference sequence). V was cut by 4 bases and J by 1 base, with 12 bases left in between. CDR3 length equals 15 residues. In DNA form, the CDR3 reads TGTGCCAGCAGCCGAAGTAGTGATTCCTACAATGAGCAGTTCTTC. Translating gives CASSRSSDSYNEQFF.

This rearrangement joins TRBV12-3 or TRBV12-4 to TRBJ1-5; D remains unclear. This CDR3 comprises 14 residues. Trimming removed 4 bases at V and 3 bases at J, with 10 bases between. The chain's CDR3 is CASSSARNNQPQHF. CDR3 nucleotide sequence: TGTGCCAGCAGTTCAGCCAGGAACAATCAGCCCCAGCATTTT.

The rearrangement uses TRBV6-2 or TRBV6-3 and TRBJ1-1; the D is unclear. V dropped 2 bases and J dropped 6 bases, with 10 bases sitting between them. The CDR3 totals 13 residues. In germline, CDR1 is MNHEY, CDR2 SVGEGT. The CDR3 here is CASSYRKGSEAFF. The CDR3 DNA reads TGTGCCAGCAGTTACCGGAAGGGATCTGAAGCTTTCTTT.

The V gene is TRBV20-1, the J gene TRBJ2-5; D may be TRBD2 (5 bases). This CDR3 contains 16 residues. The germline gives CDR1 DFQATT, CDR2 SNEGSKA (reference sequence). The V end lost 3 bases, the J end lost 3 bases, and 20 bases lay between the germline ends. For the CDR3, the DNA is TGCAGTGCTAGTGTAGCTAGCAGCATACGAAAAGAGACCCAGTACTTC. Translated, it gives CSASVASSIRKETQYF.

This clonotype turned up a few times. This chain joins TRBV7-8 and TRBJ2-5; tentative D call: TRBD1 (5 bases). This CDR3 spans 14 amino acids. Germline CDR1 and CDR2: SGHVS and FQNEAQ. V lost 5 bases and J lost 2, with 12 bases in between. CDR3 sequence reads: CASSLRTLQETQYF. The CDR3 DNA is TGTGCCAGCAGCCTAAGGACATTACAAGAGACCCAGTACTTC.

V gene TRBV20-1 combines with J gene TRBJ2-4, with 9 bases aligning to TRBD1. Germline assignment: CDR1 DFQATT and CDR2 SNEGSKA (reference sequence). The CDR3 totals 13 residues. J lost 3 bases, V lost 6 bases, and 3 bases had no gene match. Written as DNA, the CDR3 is TGCAGTGCCTGGACAGGGGTCAAAAACATTCAGTACTTC. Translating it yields CSAWTGVKNIQYF.

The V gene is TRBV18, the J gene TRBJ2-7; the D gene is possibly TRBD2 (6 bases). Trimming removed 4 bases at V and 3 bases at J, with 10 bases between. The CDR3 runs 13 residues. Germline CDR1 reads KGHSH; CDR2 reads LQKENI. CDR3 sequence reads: CASSLEGYYEQYF. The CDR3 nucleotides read TGTGCCAGCTCACTGGAGGGGTACTACGAGCAGTACTTC.